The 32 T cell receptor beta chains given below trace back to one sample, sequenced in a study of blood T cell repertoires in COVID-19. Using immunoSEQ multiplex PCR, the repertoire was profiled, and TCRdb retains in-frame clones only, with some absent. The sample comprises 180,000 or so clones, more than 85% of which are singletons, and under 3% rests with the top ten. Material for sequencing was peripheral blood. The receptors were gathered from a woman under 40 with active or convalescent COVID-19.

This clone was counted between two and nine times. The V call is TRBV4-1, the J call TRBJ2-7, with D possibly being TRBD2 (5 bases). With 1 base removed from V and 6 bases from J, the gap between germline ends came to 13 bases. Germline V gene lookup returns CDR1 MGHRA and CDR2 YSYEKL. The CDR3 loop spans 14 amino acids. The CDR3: CASSQVFLAGEQYF. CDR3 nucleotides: TGCGCCAGCAGCCAAGTCTTCCTAGCTGGCGAGCAGTACTTC.

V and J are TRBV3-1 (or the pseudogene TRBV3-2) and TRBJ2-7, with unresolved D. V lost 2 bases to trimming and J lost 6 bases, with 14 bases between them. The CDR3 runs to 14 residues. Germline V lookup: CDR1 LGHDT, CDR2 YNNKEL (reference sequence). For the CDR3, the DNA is TGTGCCAGCAGCCAAAGCAACTGGTTCGGCGAGCAGTACTTC. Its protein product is CASSQSNWFGEQYF.

The CDR3 reads CASSQEKQGANEKLFF. The CDR3 region has the DNA TGTGCCAGCAGCCAAGAAAAACAGGGGGCTAATGAAAAACTGTTTTTT. This chain links TRBV3-1 (or the pseudogene TRBV3-2) with TRBJ1-4; 8 positions agree with TRBD1. The CDR3 contains 16 residues. V shed 0 bases and J 3 bases; nucleotides not matched to a gene: 3. Germline values: CDR1 LGHDT, CDR2 YNNKEL (reference sequence).

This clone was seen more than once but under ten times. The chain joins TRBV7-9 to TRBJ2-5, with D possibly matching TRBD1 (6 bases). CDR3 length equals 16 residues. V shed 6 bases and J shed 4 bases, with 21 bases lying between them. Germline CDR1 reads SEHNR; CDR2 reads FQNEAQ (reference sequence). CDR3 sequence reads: CASRTYRDGSGETQYF. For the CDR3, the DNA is TGTGCCAGCAGAACCTACAGGGATGGTTCTGGAGAGACCCAGTACTTC.

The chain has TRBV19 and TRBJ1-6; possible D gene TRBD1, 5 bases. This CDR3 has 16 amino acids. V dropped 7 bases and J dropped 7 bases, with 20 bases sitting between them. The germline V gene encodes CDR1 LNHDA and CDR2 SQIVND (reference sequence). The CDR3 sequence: CASTDLGGPRNSPLHF. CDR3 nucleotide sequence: TGTGCCAGTACCGATTTGGGGGGACCTCGAAATTCACCCCTCCACTTT.

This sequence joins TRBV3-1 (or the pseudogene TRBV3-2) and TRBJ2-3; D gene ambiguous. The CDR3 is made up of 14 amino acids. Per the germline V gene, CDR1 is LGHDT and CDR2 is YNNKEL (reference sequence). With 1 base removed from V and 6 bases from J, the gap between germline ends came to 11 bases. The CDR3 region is CASSQGPIVDTQYF. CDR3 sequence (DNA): TGTGCCAGCAGCCAAGGGCCAATCGTTGATACGCAGTATTTT.

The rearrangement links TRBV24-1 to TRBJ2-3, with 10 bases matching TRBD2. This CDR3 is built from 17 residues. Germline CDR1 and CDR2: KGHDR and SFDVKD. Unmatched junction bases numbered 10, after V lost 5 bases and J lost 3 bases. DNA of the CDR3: TGTGCCACCAGTGGAAGCGAGCTAGCGGGAGTGACAGATACGCAGTATTTT. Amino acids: CATSGSELAGVTDTQYF.

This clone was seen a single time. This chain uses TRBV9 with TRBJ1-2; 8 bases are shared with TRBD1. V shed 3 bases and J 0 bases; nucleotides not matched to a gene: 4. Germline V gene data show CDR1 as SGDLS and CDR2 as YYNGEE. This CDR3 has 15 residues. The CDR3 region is CASSERQGTNYGYTF. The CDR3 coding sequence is TGTGCCAGCAGCGAGAGACAGGGGACTAACTATGGCTACACCTTC.

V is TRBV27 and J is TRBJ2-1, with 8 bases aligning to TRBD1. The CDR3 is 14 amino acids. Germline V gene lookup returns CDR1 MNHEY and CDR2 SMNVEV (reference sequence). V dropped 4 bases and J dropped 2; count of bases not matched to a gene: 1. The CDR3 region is CASSYRGTYNEQFF. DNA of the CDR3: TGTGCCAGCAGTTACAGGGGGACCTACAATGAGCAGTTCTTC.

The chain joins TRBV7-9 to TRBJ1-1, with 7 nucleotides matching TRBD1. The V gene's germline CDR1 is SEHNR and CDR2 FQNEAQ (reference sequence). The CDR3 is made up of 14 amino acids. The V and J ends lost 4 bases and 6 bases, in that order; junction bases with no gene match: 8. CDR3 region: CASSSYRGGAEAFF. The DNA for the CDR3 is TGTGCCAGCAGCTCATACAGGGGAGGCGCTGAAGCTTTCTTT.

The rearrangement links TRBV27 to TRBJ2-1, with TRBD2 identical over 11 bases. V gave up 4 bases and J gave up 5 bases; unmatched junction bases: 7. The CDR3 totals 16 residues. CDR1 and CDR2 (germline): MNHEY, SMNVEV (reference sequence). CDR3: CASSYLAGGLNNEQFF. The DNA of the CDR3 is TGTGCCAGCAGTTACCTAGCGGGAGGTCTCAACAATGAGCAGTTCTTC.

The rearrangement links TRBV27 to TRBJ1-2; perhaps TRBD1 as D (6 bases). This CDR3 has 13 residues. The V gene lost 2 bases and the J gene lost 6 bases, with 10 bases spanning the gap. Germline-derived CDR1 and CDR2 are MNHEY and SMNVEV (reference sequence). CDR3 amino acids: CASSLSAGDGYTF. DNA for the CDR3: TGTGCCAGCAGTTTAAGTGCAGGGGATGGCTACACCTTC.

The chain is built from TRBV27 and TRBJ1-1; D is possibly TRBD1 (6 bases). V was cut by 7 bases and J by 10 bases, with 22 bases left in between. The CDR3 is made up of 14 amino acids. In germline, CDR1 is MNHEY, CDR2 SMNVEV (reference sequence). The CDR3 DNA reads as TGTGCCAGCATCACCCCGGGACACCCTGCCGGAGCTTTCTTT. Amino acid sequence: CASITPGHPAGAFF.

The CDR3 coding sequence is TGTGCCAGCAGCGGGACAGGGGCTAACTATGGCTACACCTTC. It codes for CASSGTGANYGYTF. The chain combines TRBV3-1 (or the pseudogene TRBV3-2) with TRBJ1-2, with 10 bases aligning to TRBD1. The CDR3 contains 14 residues. CDR1 and CDR2 (germline): LGHDT, YNNKEL (reference sequence). With 5 bases clipped from V and 0 bases from J, the junction kept 0 bases outside the gene matches.

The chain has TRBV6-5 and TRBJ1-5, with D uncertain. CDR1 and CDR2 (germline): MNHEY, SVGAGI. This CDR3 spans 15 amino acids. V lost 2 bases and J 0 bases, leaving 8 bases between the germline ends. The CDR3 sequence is CASSYNLYSNQPQHF. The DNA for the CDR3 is TGTGCCAGCAGTTACAACCTATATAGCAATCAGCCCCAGCATTTT.

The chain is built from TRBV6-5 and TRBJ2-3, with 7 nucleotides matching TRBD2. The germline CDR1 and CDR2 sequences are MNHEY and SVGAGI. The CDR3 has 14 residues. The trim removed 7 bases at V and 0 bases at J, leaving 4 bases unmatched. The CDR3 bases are TGTGCCAGCATGGGAGGGCTCAGCACAGATACGCAGTATTTT. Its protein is CASMGGLSTDTQYF.

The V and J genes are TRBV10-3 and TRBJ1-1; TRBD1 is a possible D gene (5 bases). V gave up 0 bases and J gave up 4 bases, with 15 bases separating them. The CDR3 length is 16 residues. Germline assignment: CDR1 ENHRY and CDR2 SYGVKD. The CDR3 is CAISESGHQEGTEAFF. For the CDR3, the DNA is TGTGCCATCAGTGAGTCTGGACATCAGGAGGGCACTGAAGCTTTCTTT.

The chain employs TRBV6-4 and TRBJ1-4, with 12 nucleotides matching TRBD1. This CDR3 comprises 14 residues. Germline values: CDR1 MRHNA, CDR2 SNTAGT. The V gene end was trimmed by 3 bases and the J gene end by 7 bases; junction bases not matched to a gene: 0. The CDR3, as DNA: TGTGCCAGCAGTGAGGGACAGGGGGCTGAAAAACTGTTTTTT. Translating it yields CASSEGQGAEKLFF.

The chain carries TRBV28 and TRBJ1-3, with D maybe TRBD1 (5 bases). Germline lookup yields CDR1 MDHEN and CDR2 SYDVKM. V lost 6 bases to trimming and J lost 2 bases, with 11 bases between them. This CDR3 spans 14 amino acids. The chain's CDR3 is CASSSRGAGNTIYF. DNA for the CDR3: TGTGCCAGCAGCTCGCGGGGGGCTGGAAACACCATATATTTT.

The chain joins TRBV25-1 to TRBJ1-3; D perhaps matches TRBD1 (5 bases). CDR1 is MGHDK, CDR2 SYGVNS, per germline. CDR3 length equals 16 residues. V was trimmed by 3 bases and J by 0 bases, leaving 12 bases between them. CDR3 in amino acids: CASSDRRVASGNTIYF. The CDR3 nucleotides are TGTGCCAGCAGTGACCGCAGGGTAGCCTCTGGAAACACCATATATTTT.

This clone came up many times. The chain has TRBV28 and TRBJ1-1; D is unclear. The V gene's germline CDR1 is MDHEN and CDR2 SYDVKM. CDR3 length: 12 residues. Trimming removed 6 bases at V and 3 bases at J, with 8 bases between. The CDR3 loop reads CASREDHTEAFF. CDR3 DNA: TGTGCCAGCAGGGAGGACCACACTGAAGCTTTCTTT.

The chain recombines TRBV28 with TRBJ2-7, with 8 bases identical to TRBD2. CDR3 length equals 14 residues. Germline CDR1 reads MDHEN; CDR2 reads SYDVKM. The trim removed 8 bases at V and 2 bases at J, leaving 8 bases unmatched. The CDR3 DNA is TGTGCCAGCCGGGGGGGCGGGGGCGCCTACGAGCAGTACTTC. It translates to CASRGGGGAYEQYF.

CDR3 sequence: CATSTSGVFSGNTIYF. CDR3 DNA: TGTGCCACCAGCACCTCGGGGGTATTCTCTGGAAACACCATATATTTT. The chain is built from TRBV15 and TRBJ1-3; D might be TRBD1 (5 bases). Trimming cost V 4 bases and J 0 bases, with 13 bases left between them. Germline lookup yields CDR1 LNHNV and CDR2 YYDKDF (reference sequence). This CDR3 spans 16 amino acids.

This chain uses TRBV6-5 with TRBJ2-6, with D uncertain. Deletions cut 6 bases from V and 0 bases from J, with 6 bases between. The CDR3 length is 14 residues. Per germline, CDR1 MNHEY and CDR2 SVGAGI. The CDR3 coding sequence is TGTGCCAGCAGAAGAGGCTCTGGGGCCAACGTCCTGACTTTC. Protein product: CASRRGSGANVLTF.

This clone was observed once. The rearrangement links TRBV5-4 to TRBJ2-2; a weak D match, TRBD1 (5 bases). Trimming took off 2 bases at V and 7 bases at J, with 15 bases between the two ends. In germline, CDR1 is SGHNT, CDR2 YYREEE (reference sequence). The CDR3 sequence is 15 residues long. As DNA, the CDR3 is TGTGCCAGCAGCTTAGGGGTCGCGATGGTCGGGGAGCTGTTTTTT. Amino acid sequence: CASSLGVAMVGELFF.

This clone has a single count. The CDR3 reads CASSAGRGDYNEQFF. The DNA of the CDR3 is TGTGCCAGCAGCGCCGGGCGGGGGGACTACAATGAGCAGTTCTTC. The chain employs TRBV11-3 and TRBJ2-1; TRBD2 aligns across 8 bases. The CDR3 has 15 amino acids. CDR1 is SGHNT and CDR2 is YENEEA in the germline V gene. The trim removed 5 bases at V and 3 bases at J, leaving 6 bases unmatched.

DNA for the CDR3: TGTGCCAGCAGTGAAATCGAGGGTACCTTCTCTGGAAACACCATATATTTT. This sequence encodes CASSEIEGTFSGNTIYF. V usage is TRBV2 and J usage is TRBJ1-3; D is uncertain. This CDR3 has 17 residues. With 2 bases removed from V and 0 bases from J, the gap between germline ends came to 14 bases. Germline V gives CDR1 SNHLY, CDR2 FYNNEI.

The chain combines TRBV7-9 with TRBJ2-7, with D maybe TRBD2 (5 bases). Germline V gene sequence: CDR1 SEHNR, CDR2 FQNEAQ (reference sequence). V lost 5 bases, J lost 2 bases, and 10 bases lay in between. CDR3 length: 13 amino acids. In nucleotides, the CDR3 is TGTGCCAGCAGCCCCCTAGCTCCCTACGAGCAGTACTTC. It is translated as CASSPLAPYEQYF.

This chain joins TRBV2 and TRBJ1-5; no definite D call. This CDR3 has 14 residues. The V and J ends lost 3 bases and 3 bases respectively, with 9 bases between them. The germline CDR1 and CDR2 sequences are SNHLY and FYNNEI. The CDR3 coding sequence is TGTGCCAGCAGTGACCCCGGGAACAATCAGCCCCAGCATTTT. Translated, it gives CASSDPGNNQPQHF.

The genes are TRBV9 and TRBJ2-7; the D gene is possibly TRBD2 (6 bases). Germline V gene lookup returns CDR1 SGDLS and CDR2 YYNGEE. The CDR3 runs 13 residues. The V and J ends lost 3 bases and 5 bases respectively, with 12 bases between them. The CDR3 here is CASSGRGRDEQYF. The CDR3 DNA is TGTGCCAGCAGCGGGCGGGGACGGGACGAGCAGTACTTC.

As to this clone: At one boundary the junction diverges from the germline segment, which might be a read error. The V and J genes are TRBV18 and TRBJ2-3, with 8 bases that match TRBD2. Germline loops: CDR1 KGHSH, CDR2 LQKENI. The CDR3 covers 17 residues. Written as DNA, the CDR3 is TGTGCCAGCTCTCCACCTACCGGACTAGCCCCTGGTAAGGTGCAGTATTTT. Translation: CASSPPTGLAPGKVQYF.

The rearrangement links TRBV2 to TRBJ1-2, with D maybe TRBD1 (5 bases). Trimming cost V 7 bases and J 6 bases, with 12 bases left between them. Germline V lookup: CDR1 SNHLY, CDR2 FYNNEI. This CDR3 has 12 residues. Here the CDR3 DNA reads TGTGCCAGCATCGACGGGGGAAATGGCTACACCTTC. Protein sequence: CASIDGGNGYTF.